Below, 27 T cell receptor beta chains from the same sample are listed, as sequenced in a study of technical replicates of blood from a handful of donors. Some clones are missing from TCRdb's copy, which holds only in-frame ones; the method was immunoSEQ multiplex PCR. The table shows approximately 87,000 clones, with 91% occurring only once. Source material: T cells isolated from PBMCs. Receptors originate from a human donor in good health. Some clones in this sample may be carry-over from other donors' samples.

The chain employs TRBV7-2 and TRBJ2-1; TRBD2 agrees at 10 bases. The CDR3 runs 16 residues. Germline-derived CDR1 and CDR2 are SGHTA and FQGNSA. The V segment lost 5 bases and the J segment 8 bases; nucleotides outside the gene matches: 12. CDR3 sequence (DNA): TGTGCCAGCAGCCCCCTGGGAGCGGGAGGGGGCGATGAGCAGTTCTTC. The encoded protein is CASSPLGAGGGDEQFF.

This chain uses TRBV9 with TRBJ2-7; D is undetermined. V lost 0 bases and J lost 0, with 7 bases in between. CDR1 and CDR2 from the germline V gene are SGDLS and YYNGEE. CDR3 length equals 14 residues. CDR3 nucleotides: TGTGCCAGCAGCGTAGCGAGGAGCTCCTACGAGCAGTACTTC. Its translation is CASSVARSSYEQYF.

This clone was found a few times. The rearrangement links TRBV10-2 to TRBJ1-1; 7 nucleotides line up with TRBD1. Trimming took 5 bases from V and 1 from J; bases not matched to a gene: 4. The CDR3 is 14 amino acids. Germline assignment: CDR1 WSHSY and CDR2 SAAADI. The CDR3 protein is CASSWQGGNTEAFF. The CDR3 DNA is TGCGCCAGCAGTTGGCAGGGGGGGAACACTGAAGCTTTCTTT.

V is TRBV7-3 and J is TRBJ2-3, with a tentative D call TRBD2 (5 bases). The germline gives CDR1 SGHTA, CDR2 FQGTGA. V lost 1 base to trimming and J lost 4 bases, with 6 bases between them. The CDR3 length is 13 residues. The CDR3 spells CASSLIGADTQYF. The CDR3 coding sequence is TGTGCCAGCAGCTTAATCGGGGCAGATACGCAGTATTTT. Using reference TRBV7-3 and TRBJ2-3 for the parts outside the CDR3, the full variable domain is GAGVSQTPSNKVTEKGKYVELRCDPISGHTALYWYRQSLGQGPEFLIYFQGTGAADDSGLPNDRFFAVRPEGSVSTLKIQRTERGDSAVYLCASSLIGADTQYFGPGTRLTVL.

The chain employs TRBV27 and TRBJ2-5; 8 bases fit TRBD1. The germline gives CDR1 MNHEY, CDR2 SMNVEV (reference sequence). With 3 bases clipped from V and 5 bases from J, the junction kept 2 bases outside the gene matches. The CDR3 has 13 amino acids. The DNA of the CDR3 is TGTGCCAGCAGTTTGGACAGGGTTGAGACCCAGTACTTC. Its translation is CASSLDRVETQYF.

The J gene is TRBJ1-1, the V gene TRBV25-1, with a tentative D call TRBD1 (6 bases). Germline V gives CDR1 MGHDK, CDR2 SYGVNS. The V gene lost 6 bases and the J gene lost 8 bases, with 16 bases spanning the gap. The CDR3 sequence is 13 residues long. The CDR3 region has the DNA TGTGCCAGCAGGAAACAATGGGGGACAGAAGCTTTCTTT. It yields the protein CASRKQWGTEAFF.

CDR3 coding DNA: TGTGCTAGTGGTTTGGCCGTGGGAGGGAGGTCAGGCGAGCAGTACTTC. As protein: CASGLAVGGRSGEQYF. The rearrangement uses TRBV12-5 and TRBJ2-7; 7 nucleotides line up with TRBD2. V lost 1 base and J lost 6; bases outside the gene matches: 12. Germline V gives CDR1 LGHNT, CDR2 FRNRAP. This CDR3 region has 16 residues.

This sequence joins TRBV11-2 and TRBJ2-1; 7 positions agree with TRBD1. This CDR3 region has 16 residues. Germline trimming cut 1 base from V and 5 bases from J; bases unmatched to any gene: 8. Germline V gene data show CDR1 as SGHAT and CDR2 as FQNNGV. In DNA form, the CDR3 reads TGTGCCAGCAGCTTAGGGTTGGCTAGGGGGCACAATGAGCAGTTCTTC. Encoded protein: CASSLGLARGHNEQFF.

This rearrangement joins TRBV6-5 to TRBJ2-7; maybe TRBD2 (5 bases). This CDR3 comprises 16 residues. Germline values: CDR1 MNHEY, CDR2 SVGAGI. The ends were cut back, 0 bases at V and 2 bases at J, with 14 bases in the middle. The CDR3 region is CASSYSPRGGTYEQYF. CDR3 sequence (DNA): TGTGCCAGCAGTTACTCGCCTAGAGGAGGAACCTACGAGCAGTACTTC.

This rearrangement joins TRBV5-4 to TRBJ2-1; unclear D gene. CDR1 SGHNT and CDR2 YYREEE come from the germline V gene (reference sequence). V gave up 2 bases and J gave up 7 bases, with 7 bases separating them. This CDR3 has 12 residues. CDR3: CASSLIENEQFF. Here the CDR3 DNA reads TGTGCCAGCAGCTTAATTGAGAATGAGCAGTTCTTC.

This clone was counted a single time. The chain couples TRBV7-2 to TRBJ2-3; 8 bases line up with TRBD2. In germline, CDR1 is SGHTA, CDR2 FQGNSA. Trimming took 5 bases from V and 2 from J; bases not matched to a gene: 6. CDR3 length: 15 amino acids. The CDR3 nucleotides read TGTGCCAGCAGCAAGACTAGCGACCACACAGATACGCAGTATTTT. Residues: CASSKTSDHTDTQYF.

V is TRBV5-1 and J is TRBJ1-1; D ambiguous. Germline assignment: CDR1 SGHRS and CDR2 YFSETQ. This CDR3 region has 13 residues. Trimming removed 1 base from V and 3 bases from J, with 7 bases in between. The CDR3 is CASSLNGYTEAFF. As DNA, the CDR3 is TGCGCCAGCAGCTTGAACGGGTACACTGAAGCTTTCTTT. Full variable domain (rest looked up from reference TRBV5-1 and TRBJ1-1): KAGVTQTPRYLIKTRGQQVTLSCSPISGHRSVSWYQQTPGQGLQFLFEYFSETQRNKGNFPGRFSGRQFSNSRSEMNVSTLELGDSALYLCASSLNGYTEAFFGQGTRLTVV.

The chain couples TRBV19 to TRBJ2-5; D gene uncertain. CDR1 and CDR2 (germline): LNHDA, SQIVND (reference sequence). Trimming removed 5 bases from V and 5 bases from J, with 9 bases in between. This CDR3 is 12 amino acids long. CDR3 amino acids: CASSPGWETQYF. CDR3 coding DNA: TGTGCCAGTAGTCCGGGTTGGGAGACCCAGTACTTC. Filled out from reference TRBV19 and TRBJ2-5, the complete variable domain reads DGGITQSPKYLFRKEGQNVTLSCEQNLNHDAMYWYRQDPGQGLRLIYYSQIVNDFQKGDIAEGYSVSREKKESFPLTVTSAQKNPTAFYLCASSPGWETQYFGPGTRLLVL.

The chain employs TRBV27 and TRBJ2-1, with a weak D call TRBD2 (6 bases). Germline values: CDR1 MNHEY, CDR2 SMNVEV (reference sequence). The V and J ends lost 5 bases and 5 bases respectively, with 13 bases between them. The CDR3 consists of 14 residues. DNA of the CDR3: TGTGCCAGCAGTAGGTCGGGACTTCACAATGAGCAGTTCTTC. Translation: CASSRSGLHNEQFF.

The chain combines TRBV19 with TRBJ1-1; D possibly corresponds to TRBD1 (5 bases). The V end was cut by 7 bases, the J end by 1 base, with 10 bases between. Germline lookup yields CDR1 LNHDA and CDR2 SQIVND (reference sequence). The CDR3 runs to 13 residues. CDR3 sequence reads: CASKSQGNTEAFF. DNA of the CDR3: TGTGCCAGTAAAAGTCAGGGGAACACTGAAGCTTTCTTT.

V is TRBV5-4 and J is TRBJ2-1; 8 positions match TRBD2. The CDR3 consists of 17 residues. V lost 0 bases and J lost 0; bases outside the gene matches: 5. Germline assignment: CDR1 SGHNT and CDR2 YYREEE (reference sequence). The DNA for the CDR3 is TGTGCCAGCAGCTTGGAACTGAGCGGGAGCTCCTACAATGAGCAGTTCTTC. It is translated as CASSLELSGSSYNEQFF.

This sequence joins TRBV5-4 and TRBJ2-7, with a weak D call TRBD2 (6 bases). CDR1 SGHNT and CDR2 YYREEE come from the germline V gene (reference sequence). This CDR3 is built from 15 residues. Trimming took off 4 bases at V and 4 bases at J, with 18 bases between the two ends. The CDR3 here is CASSPTGSPFYEQYF. The CDR3 DNA sequence: TGTGCCAGCAGCCCTACCGGGAGTCCCTTTTACGAGCAGTACTTC.

The rearrangement links TRBV11-3 to TRBJ2-3; D possibly corresponds to TRBD2 (5 bases). The CDR3 consists of 15 residues. Trimming stripped 0 bases from V and 2 bases from J, with 9 bases between. Germline lookup yields CDR1 SGHNT and CDR2 YENEEA. CDR3 coding DNA: TGTGCCAGCAGCTTAGAGGGAGCGTACACAGATACGCAGTATTTT. Protein: CASSLEGAYTDTQYF.

The chain joins TRBV28 to TRBJ2-5, with a possible D match to TRBD1 (7 bases). V was cut by 3 bases and J by 7 bases, with 15 bases left in between. The CDR3 is made up of 14 amino acids. Germline lookup yields CDR1 MDHEN and CDR2 SYDVKM. CDR3 in DNA: TGTGCCAGCAGTTTTTGGCGGCAGGGGGGGACCCAGTACTTC. This sequence encodes CASSFWRQGGTQYF.

The chain employs TRBV30 and TRBJ2-3; D is perhaps TRBD1 (6 bases). The CDR3 has 14 residues. Trimming left V 7 bases short and J 4 bases short, with 18 bases between. Per the germline V gene, CDR1 is GTSNPN and CDR2 is SVGIG (reference sequence). CDR3 in DNA: TGTGCCTCCCGAACAGGGTTTGGACCAGATACGCAGTATTTT. Amino acids: CASRTGFGPDTQYF.

The chain carries TRBV4-3 and TRBJ2-7, with TRBD2 as a possible D gene (6 bases). CDR1 is LGHNA and CDR2 is YSLEER in the germline V gene. The CDR3 has 16 amino acids. Trimming took off 3 bases at V and 0 bases at J, with 15 bases between the two ends. The CDR3: CASSHKKAGPSYEQYF. CDR3 nucleotides: TGCGCCAGCAGCCATAAGAAGGCGGGGCCCTCCTACGAGCAGTACTTC.

This sequence joins TRBV27 and TRBJ2-1, with D unresolved. The V gene's germline CDR1 is MNHEY and CDR2 SMNVEV (reference sequence). The CDR3 is 15 amino acids. V lost 2 bases and J 2 bases, leaving 10 bases between the germline ends. The CDR3 DNA is TGTGCCAGCAGTTTAATATCCCCTCCCTACAATGAGCAGTTCTTC. It yields the protein CASSLISPPYNEQFF.

V is TRBV2 and J is TRBJ2-7, with a possible D match to TRBD2 (5 bases). CDR3 length: 11 amino acids. Trimming left V 7 bases short and J 5 bases short, with 9 bases between. CDR1 is SNHLY and CDR2 is FYNNEI in the germline V gene. As DNA, the CDR3 is TGTGCCAGCATGAGGGTAAACGAGCAGTACTTC. Amino acids: CASMRVNEQYF. The entire variable domain, with the rest obtained from reference TRBV2 and TRBJ2-7, is as follows: EPEVTQTPSHQVTQMGQEVILRCVPISNHLYFYWYRQILGQKVEFLVSFYNNEISEKSEIFDDQFSVERPDGSNFTLKIRSTKLEDSAMYFCASMRVNEQYFGPGTRLTVT.

This sequence joins TRBV7-8 and TRBJ1-3; D remains unclear. V lost 3 bases to trimming and J lost 0 bases, with 9 bases between them. CDR1 SGHVS and CDR2 FQNEAQ come from the germline V gene. This CDR3 comprises 15 residues. Here the CDR3 reads CASSLSSYSGNTIYF. CDR3 nucleotides: TGTGCCAGCAGCTTGTCCTCCTACTCTGGAAACACCATATATTTT.

The chain carries TRBV11-2 and TRBJ2-1; TRBD2 aligns across 7 bases. The V gene's germline CDR1 is SGHAT and CDR2 FQNNGV. This CDR3 comprises 16 residues. V lost 1 base, J lost 3 bases, and 6 bases stayed unmatched. The CDR3 loop reads CASSLVEGLVYNEQFF. The CDR3 DNA reads TGTGCCAGCAGCTTAGTGGAAGGACTAGTCTACAATGAGCAGTTCTTC.

The V call is TRBV5-4, the J call TRBJ2-7, with a tentative D call TRBD1 (6 bases). The CDR3 consists of 13 residues. V was trimmed by 4 bases and J by 8 bases, leaving 16 bases between them. CDR1 is SGHNT, CDR2 YYREEE, per germline (reference sequence). The CDR3 region has the DNA TGTGCCAGCAGCCAGAGTACAGGGATCCAGCAGTACTTC. Protein sequence: CASSQSTGIQQYF.

J is TRBJ2-3 and V is TRBV20-1; D might be TRBD2 (6 bases). Trimming shortened V by 6 bases and J by 11 bases, and 15 bases separated the two germline ends. This CDR3 region has 11 residues. Germline assignment: CDR1 DFQATT and CDR2 SNEGSKA (reference sequence). Here the CDR3 DNA reads TGCAGTGCCGCACGTCGGCGGGGGCAGTATTTT. Its protein is CSAARRRGQYF.